These T cell receptor beta chains were read from a single sample in a study of T cells in Graves' hyperthyroidism and ophthalmopathy. TCRdb analysed the multiplex PCR reads with MiXCR anew, one entry per CDR3 protein. This table holds hundreds of thousands of distinct CDR3 sequences, roughly 40% found once. Sequenced sample: blood. The receptor source for this set is a man between 18 and 35 years old with Graves' hyperthyroidism. Both conserved end residues are part of each CDR3. Each record gives: V gene, J gene, clone size, D gene, CDR3 DNA, CDR3 protein. A D gene is named only where the DNA matches it firmly. Part of the rows lack a size; the others show once, few, many or a class for expanded clones.

TRBV2	TRBJ2-7	few	.	TGTGCCAGCCGGGCCGGATCACTTGAGCAGTACTTC	CASRAGSLEQYF
TRBV12-3/TRBV12-4	TRBJ2-7	few	TRBD1	TGTGCCAGCAGTTTAGGACAGGGGTTCCACGAGCAGTACTTC	CASSLGQGFHEQYF
TRBV6-1	TRBJ1-5	.	TRBD1	TGTGCCAGCAACGACAGGGTGGGCAATCAGCCCCAGCATTTT	CASNDRVGNQPQHF
TRBV7-2	TRBJ1-6	few	.	TGTGCCAGCAGCCCCAGAGGACAAGATAATTCACCCCTCCACTTT	CASSPRGQDNSPLHF
TRBV10-3	TRBJ1-2	.	.	TGTGCCATCAGTGCGGAGGGGAGTTATGGCTACACCTTC	CAISAEGSYGYTF
TRBV10-3	TRBJ2-2	few	.	TGTGCCATCAGTGTAACCGGGGCCGGGGAGCTGTTTTTT	CAISVTGAGELFF
TRBV20-1	TRBJ1-1	.	TRBD1	TGCAGTGCTAGAGATTCAGGAGGGGCCCTCGGGACAGTTGGTGAAGCTTTCTTT	CSARDSGGALGTVGEAFF
TRBV25-1	TRBJ1-4	.	TRBD1	TGTGCCAGCAGGTCCGCAGGGGGCTTTAATGAAAAACTGTTTTTT	CASRSAGGFNEKLFF
TRBV25-1	TRBJ1-6	.	.	TGTGCCAGCAGTGCTAGAAACCTGCAGGGGCAACCACCCCTCCACTTT	CASSARNLQGQPPLHF
TRBV6-5	TRBJ1-6	few	TRBD1	TGTGCCAGCACCCAGACGGGACAGACGGCCCCCCTCCACTTT	CASTQTGQTAPLHF
TRBV29-1	TRBJ2-7	many	.	TGCAGCGTTGAAGACGGGGAGTACGAGCAGTACTTC	CSVEDGEYEQYF
TRBV12-3/TRBV12-4	TRBJ2-5	.	.	TGTGCCAGCAGGGGCGGGACAGCCAAAGAGACCCAGTACTTC	CASRGGTAKETQYF
TRBV10-2	TRBJ1-2	many	TRBD1	TGCGCCAGCAAGGCAGGGGGGGGATCTGGCTACACCTTC	CASKAGGGSGYTF
TRBV25-1	TRBJ1-1	.	.	TGTGCCAGCAGCGTTGAGGTGGCTGAAGCTTTCTTT	CASSVEVAEAFF
TRBV5-1	TRBJ2-6	many	.	TGCGCCAGCAGCTTGGAGACCCTCTCTGGGGCCAACGTCCTGACTTTC	CASSLETLSGANVLTF
TRBV15	TRBJ2-3	.	TRBD1	TGTGCCACGACAGGGGAACGGACAGATACGCAGTATTTT	CATTGERTDTQYF
TRBV10-3	TRBJ1-4	.	.	TGTGCCATCAGTGAGGAGGGGGGAGATGAAAAACTGTTTTTT	CAISEEGGDEKLFF
TRBV7-2	TRBJ2-5	few	TRBD2	TGTGCCAGCAGCAGAGGACTAGCGGCTAGGGAGACCCAGTACTTC	CASSRGLAARETQYF
TRBV2	TRBJ1-5	many	TRBD1	TGTGCCAGCAGCGGGACAGGCAAACAGCCCCAGCATTTT	CASSGTGKQPQHF
TRBV25-1	TRBJ1-4	many	TRBD1	TGTGCCAGCAGGCCACAGGGGGCTGCTAATGAAAAACTGTTTTTT	CASRPQGAANEKLFF
TRBV7-6	TRBJ1-1	few	.	TGTGCCAGCAGCTTAGATTTAGCATACATGAACACTGAAGCTTTCTTT	CASSLDLAYMNTEAFF
TRBV29-1	TRBJ2-7	.	.	TGCAGCGTTGAAGAGGGGGCCCACGAGCAGTACTTC	CSVEEGAHEQYF
TRBV9	TRBJ1-4	.	.	TGTGCCAGCAGCGTAGCGACGGCAACAAATGAAAAACTGTTTTTT	CASSVATATNEKLFF
TRBV15	TRBJ1-2	.	.	TGTGCCACCAGCAGTAACCAGGGAGGAGGCTACACCTTC	CATSSNQGGGYTF
TRBV6-6	TRBJ1-2	.	.	TGTGCCAGCAGGACTCCACAGGGTGGAAATGGCTACACCTTC	CASRTPQGGNGYTF
TRBV2	TRBJ1-6	many	.	TGTGCCAGCAGGACGAGGGGGTCACCCCTCCACTTT	CASRTRGSPLHF
TRBV15	TRBJ2-1	.	.	TGTGCCACCAGCAGAGATCAGGGCAATGAGCAGTTCTTC	CATSRDQGNEQFF
TRBV29-1	TRBJ2-7	many	.	TGCAGCGTTGAAAGGGGAGTCGGTGAGCAGTACTTC	CSVERGVGEQYF
TRBV19	TRBJ2-7	many	TRBD1	TGTGCCAGCAGCATGGGACAGGGTTACGAGCAGTACTTC	CASSMGQGYEQYF
TRBV7-2	TRBJ1-6	.	TRBD1	TGTGCCAGCAGCTTCGCCGCAGGGGGCTTTAATTCACCCCTCCACTTT	CASSFAAGGFNSPLHF
TRBV7-9	TRBJ2-7	many	.	TGTGCCAGCAGCTTAACGTACGGGGCCGGGGTCTACGAGCAGTACTTC	CASSLTYGAGVYEQYF
TRBV19	TRBJ1-1	many	.	TGTGCCAGTAGTCACGGTACTGAAGCTTTCTTT	CASSHGTEAFF
TRBV25-1	TRBJ1-6	.	TRBD1	TGTGCCAGCGTAAAATCAGGGGGCTATAATTCACCCCTCCACTTT	CASVKSGGYNSPLHF
TRBV7-6	TRBJ2-7	many	.	TGTGCCAGCAGCTTAGCGGTGGAGTACGAGCAGTACTTC	CASSLAVEYEQYF
TRBV19	TRBJ2-5	many	.	TGTGCCAGTAGTATAGGCGGGACAGCGCAAGAGACCCAGTACTTC	CASSIGGTAQETQYF
TRBV9	TRBJ1-2	.	.	TGTGCCAGCAGCGGCGCCGGGACCGAATATACTAACTATGGCTACACCTTC	CASSGAGTEYTNYGYTF
TRBV6-5	TRBJ2-5	few	.	TGTGCCAGCAGTTACTCGATCTGGGGGGGCGAGACCCAGTACTTC	CASSYSIWGGETQYF
TRBV7-3	TRBJ2-6	many	.	TGTGCCAGCAGCCCAGAATGGGCCAACGTCCTGACTTTC	CASSPEWANVLTF
TRBV7-3	TRBJ1-4	.	TRBD1	TGTGCCAGCAGCTCCAGGACAGGGCTACCAAAACTGTTTTTT	CASSSRTGLPKLFF
TRBV29-1	TRBJ1-2	.	TRBD1	TGCAGCGTTGCGGGACAGCCTGTCTATGGCTACACCTTC	CSVAGQPVYGYTF
TRBV25-1	TRBJ1-2	many	.	TGTGCCAGCAGTGAAAGTCTGTCAGGAATCTATGGCTACACCTTC	CASSESLSGIYGYTF
TRBV10-3	TRBJ2-7	.	TRBD1	TGTGCCATTAGCCCCGGACAGGGGGCGAGAGAGCAGTACTTC	CAISPGQGAREQYF
TRBV7-8	TRBJ1-5	few	.	TGTGCCAGCAGCTTAGTTAGATCGGGACAGCCCCAGCATTTT	CASSLVRSGQPQHF
TRBV5-1	TRBJ2-5	.	TRBD1	TGCGCCAGCAGCCCGGACAGGGATTACGGGACCCAGTACTTC	CASSPDRDYGTQYF
TRBV10-3	TRBJ2-7	many	.	TGTGCCATCAGTGACCGGGTCTACGAGCAGTACTTC	CAISDRVYEQYF
TRBV5-1	TRBJ1-2	few	.	TGCGCCAGCAGCCCTGGGGGGGCAGCTGGCTACACCTTC	CASSPGGAAGYTF
TRBV19	TRBJ1-5	.	.	TGTGCCAGTTCCCACTACGGGAATAGCAATCAGCCCCAGCATTTT	CASSHYGNSNQPQHF
TRBV11-2	TRBJ1-5	.	TRBD1	TGTGCCAGCAGCTCCACCGGGACAGATTACGAGCATTTT	CASSSTGTDYEHF
TRBV12-3/TRBV12-4	TRBJ1-1	once	.	TGTGCCAGCAGTTTAGTGGCAGGATTTCAAACTGAAGCTTTCTTT	CASSLVAGFQTEAFF
TRBV7-9	TRBJ1-2	few	.	TGTGCCAGCAGTGAAGCCCGGGAGGCATTCTTCTATGGCTACACCTTC	CASSEAREAFFYGYTF
TRBV12-3/TRBV12-4	TRBJ2-5	few	TRBD1	TGTGCCAGCAATCCAACTATGGGACAGCAAGAGACCCAGTACTTC	CASNPTMGQQETQYF
TRBV5-1	TRBJ2-7	.	TRBD1	TGCGCCAGCAGTAACCAGGGGGAAATCTCCTACGAGCAGTACTTC	CASSNQGEISYEQYF